This T cell receptor (beta chain) was captured in a study of CD8+CD57+ T cells in acquired aplastic anemia. Looking at the study overall: Yields of DNA that came from sorted CD4+ and CD8+ cells averaged about 3.4 ug. Findings and limits, study-wide: The same twenty-nine CD8+ CDR3 sequences occurred in patients and in controls. Patients and healthy controls showed no significant CD8+ Simpson's diversity difference.

Profiling that covered TCR beta VDJ and CDR3 relied on genomic DNA as its template. MiXCR, applied by TCRdb to the reads, yields one record per CDR3 protein. The sample contains approximately 180,000 distinct CDR3 sequences, roughly 65% of which appear only once. All patients picked for sequencing had shown, by flow cytometry, an expansion of CD8+CD57+ cells. Each patient carried a diagnosis of severe acquired aplastic anemia. As for this clonotype: What it binds is not known. This may stem from a read error, because a much larger clone lies one nucleotide away. This is likely a read error, given that the CDR3 carries no conserved phenylalanine or tryptophan at its end.

The CDR3 has 13 residues. V gave up 4 bases and J gave up 7 bases, with 10 bases separating them. Germline V gene lookup returns CDR1 LGHNA and CDR2 YSLEER. The sequenced sample was sorted CD4+, CD8+, or CD8+CD57+ T cells (not recorded which) from PBMCs. The chain recombines TRBV4-3 with TRBJ1-4; no reliable D call. This receptor was obtained from a human donor with aplastic anemia. CDR3 region: CASSPYVGEKLFY. The CDR3 region has the DNA TGCGCCAGCAGCCCTTACGTGGGTGAAAAACTGTTTTAT.